A single sample gave rise to the 9 T cell receptor beta chains below, sequenced in a study of CD8 T cells in ankylosing spondylitis. Each CDR3 protein gets one entry after TCRdb re-called the 5' RACE reads with MiXCR. The sample carries hundreds of thousands of distinct CDR3 sequences, approximately 7.6% recorded once. Sequencing was done on a sample of blood, either unsorted or a sorted T cell fraction (not recorded which). The receptors originated from a female donor with ankylosing spondylitis or in good health (not recorded which).

CDR3 in amino acids: CASSQELRDSGSAYNEQFF. As DNA, the CDR3 is TGCGCCAGCAGCCAAGAATTGCGTGATAGCGGGAGTGCCTACAATGAGCAGTTCTTC. The chain uses TRBV4-3 and TRBJ2-1; 9 bases map to TRBD2. After removal of 0 bases from V and 2 bases from J, the junction contained 11 bases not matched to a gene. Germline V lookup: CDR1 LGHNA, CDR2 YSLEER. CDR3 length equals 19 residues.

This clonotype turned up a few times. The CDR3 region has the DNA TGTGCCAGCAGGCTGATGGGACCTGCAGATACGCAGTATTTT. It yields the protein CASRLMGPADTQYF. The chain employs TRBV2 and TRBJ2-3, with D perhaps matching TRBD1 or TRBD2 (5 bases each). Germline V gene lookup returns CDR1 SNHLY and CDR2 FYNNEI. CDR3 length equals 14 residues. V lost 6 bases to trimming and J lost 4 bases, with 14 bases between them.

This clonotype was detected many times. This rearrangement joins TRBV6-5 to TRBJ1-1; 7 nucleotides align to TRBD1. CDR1 is MNHEY and CDR2 is SVGAGI in the germline V gene. The length of the CDR3 is 15 residues. V shed 2 bases and J 4 bases; nucleotides not matched to a gene: 7. CDR3 sequence: CASSYGRGPGTEAFF. In nucleotides, the CDR3 is TGTGCCAGCAGTTACGGAAGGGGGCCCGGCACTGAAGCTTTCTTT.

This clonotype was counted many times. In nucleotides, the CDR3 is TGCAGTGCTAGAGCACCCGGGGTACCCTACGAGCAGTACTTC. Its protein is CSARAPGVPYEQYF. The gene calls are TRBV20-1 and TRBJ2-7; possible D gene TRBD2, 5 bases. The V and J ends lost 1 base and 2 bases respectively, with 12 bases between them. Per germline, CDR1 DFQATT and CDR2 SNEGSKA (reference sequence). The CDR3 length is 14 residues.

Notes on this clonotype: A clone one base away is much larger, so this may be a read error. The CDR3 spells CSAAERTRENRPQHF. DNA of the CDR3: TGCAGTGCAGCTGAAAGAACCCGGGAGAATCGGCCCCAGCATTTT. The chain combines TRBV20-1 with TRBJ1-5, with no clear D. The CDR3 runs 15 residues. Germline CDR1 DFQATT, CDR2 SNEGSKA (reference sequence).

This clonotype was seen ten or more times. V gene TRBV7-2 combines with J gene TRBJ2-2, with D tentatively TRBD2 (6 bases). The germline V gene has CDR1 SGHTA and CDR2 FQGNSA. V gave up 2 bases and J gave up 1 base, with 8 bases separating them. The length of the CDR3 is 15 residues. The CDR3 region is CASSLWTKNTGELFF. The CDR3 DNA follows: TGTGCCAGCAGCTTATGGACTAAGAACACCGGGGAGCTGTTTTTT.

This clonotype was observed at least ten times. The rearrangement joins TRBV12-5 to TRBJ1-1; D is perhaps TRBD1 (5 bases). Germline CDR1 LGHNT, CDR2 FRNRAP. The CDR3 sequence is 15 residues long. V was cut by 0 bases and J by 4 bases, with 12 bases left in between. The CDR3 here is CASGLVLLGGTEAFF. DNA of the CDR3: TGTGCTAGTGGTTTGGTACTCCTCGGGGGCACTGAAGCTTTCTTT.

This clonotype has at least ten counts. This chain links TRBV15 with TRBJ2-3; no clear D gene. The CDR3 spans 14 residues. Germline assignment: CDR1 LNHNV and CDR2 YYDKDF (reference sequence). Trimming stripped 0 bases from V and 6 bases from J, with 10 bases between. This CDR3 is CATSRDWQRDTQYF. In DNA, the CDR3 is TGTGCCACCAGCAGAGATTGGCAGCGCGATACGCAGTATTTT.

This clonotype was counted many times. V is TRBV20-1 and J is TRBJ2-7, with TRBD2 identical over 8 bases. V gave up 2 bases and J gave up 1 base; unmatched junction bases: 4. In germline, CDR1 is DFQATT, CDR2 SNEGSKA (reference sequence). The CDR3 loop spans 14 amino acids. The CDR3 region is CSARLVAGSYEQYF. Written as DNA, the CDR3 is TGCAGTGCTAGATTAGTAGCGGGATCCTACGAGCAGTACTTC.